Listed below are T cell receptor beta chains from one sample, sequenced in a study of blood T cells in healthy people across ages. TCRdb passed the 5' RACE reads through MiXCR, listing each CDR3 protein once. The sample yields hundreds of thousands of distinct CDR3 sequences, 52% seen once. Sequencing was performed on blood. These receptors all come from a woman older than 75 in good health. CDR3s include the opening cysteine and the closing phenylalanine or tryptophan. A D gene is named only where the DNA matches it firmly. Not all rows give a size; the values are once, few, many and, for expanded clones, a class.

v_gene	abundance	d_gene	j_gene	len	CDR3aa	CDR3nt
TRBV3-1	many	-	TRBJ2-5	17	CASSQDMGRARGETQYF	TGTGCCAGCAGCCAAGATATGGGACGGGCTAGAGGGGAGACCCAGTACTTC
TRBV11-2	-	-	TRBJ2-7	14	CASSFDTKSYEQYF	TGTGCCAGCAGCTTCGATACCAAGTCCTACGAGCAGTACTTC
TRBV12-3/TRBV12-4	few	-	TRBJ1-5	13	CASSLQGGQPQHF	TGTGCCAGCAGTTTGCAGGGTGGTCAGCCCCAGCATTTT
TRBV29-1	-	-	TRBJ1-1	13	CSGWGGGNTEAFF	TGCAGCGGTTGGGGGGGTGGAAACACTGAAGCTTTCTTT
TRBV7-2	many	TRBD1	TRBJ2-1	15	CASSPTGDIYNEQFF	TGTGCCAGCAGCCCTACAGGGGATATCTACAATGAGCAGTTCTTC
TRBV14	-	-	TRBJ2-5	14	CASSQGLNRGEQYF	TGTGCCAGCAGCCAAGGGCTGAACAGAGGGGAGCAGTACTTC
TRBV29-1	many	-	TRBJ2-1	15	CSVVTPGGLYNEQFF	TGCAGCGTTGTTACCCCGGGGGGCCTTTACAATGAGCAGTTCTTC
TRBV20-1	-	-	TRBJ1-2	15	CSAGDAKASNYGYTF	TGCAGTGCCGGGGACGCGAAAGCCTCTAACTATGGCTACACCTTC
TRBV4-1	many	-	TRBJ2-1	19	CASSQDTGRGVGSYNEQFF	TGCGCCAGCAGCCAAGATACGGGCAGGGGGGTAGGGTCCTACAATGAGCAGTTCTTC
TRBV28	few	-	TRBJ1-4	19	CASSSLPTRLDSMNEKLFF	TGTGCCAGCAGTTCTCTACCTACCCGATTGGACAGCATGAATGAAAAACTGTTTTTT
TRBV27	-	TRBD1	TRBJ1-1	15	CASSPLQGAGTEAFF	TGTGCCAGCAGTCCTCTGCAGGGGGCAGGAACTGAAGCTTTCTTT
TRBV4-2	-	TRBD1	TRBJ1-2	18	CASSQELGQALNYGGYTF	TGTGCCAGCAGCCAAGAGCTCGGACAGGCCCTTAACTATGGCGGCTACACCTTC
TRBV6-2/TRBV6-3	once	TRBD1	TRBJ2-1	15	CASSYPGQGSFEQFF	TGTGCCAGCAGTTACCCGGGACAGGGTTCATTTGAGCAGTTCTTC
TRBV7-2	-	-	TRBJ1-2	14	CASSLLIGGGGYTF	TGTGCCAGCAGCTTATTGATCGGGGGCGGAGGCTACACCTTC
TRBV20-1	-	TRBD2	TRBJ2-5	14	CSAKLAGGGETQYF	TGCAGTGCAAAACTGGCGGGAGGGGGAGAGACCCAGTACTTC
TRBV4-1	-	TRBD1	TRBJ2-5	15	CASSQLGTGQETQYF	TGCGCCAGCAGCCAACTCGGGACAGGCCAAGAGACCCAGTACTTC
TRBV12-3/TRBV12-4	-	-	TRBJ2-2	14	CASRVTSQVGELFF	TGTGCCAGCAGGGTCACTTCCCAGGTCGGGGAGCTGTTTTTT
TRBV4-2	-	TRBD1	TRBJ1-4	15	CASSHPGTEKEKLFF	TGTGCCAGCAGCCACCCCGGGACAGAGAAGGAAAAACTGTTTTTT
TRBV4-3	-	-	TRBJ1-6	15	CASSQDLSRNTPLHF	TGCGCCAGCAGCCAAGATCTTTCCCGGAATACACCCCTCCACTTT
TRBV3-1	few	TRBD2	TRBJ2-3	16	CASSQTSGRSTDTQYF	TGTGCCAGCAGCCAAACTAGCGGGAGGAGCACAGATACGCAGTATTTT
TRBV7-2	-	-	TRBJ2-7	14	CASSFSTVEYEQYF	TGTGCCAGCAGCTTTTCTACAGTGGAATACGAGCAGTACTTC
TRBV27	-	-	TRBJ2-2	14	CASGVASNTRELFF	TGTGCCAGCGGGGTAGCGTCGAACACCAGGGAGCTGTTTTTT
TRBV10-3	-	-	TRBJ2-7	14	CAISPGTDYYEQYF	TGTGCCATCAGTCCCGGGACGGACTACTACGAGCAGTACTTC
TRBV20-1	many	TRBD1	TRBJ2-1	16	CSARERTGGTFGEQFF	TGCAGTGCTAGAGAGAGGACAGGGGGCACCTTTGGGGAGCAGTTCTTC
TRBV11-1	-	-	TRBJ1-1	14	CASRRNGANTEAFF	TGTGCCAGCAGACGCAACGGAGCGAACACTGAGGCTTTCTTT
TRBV3-1	few	TRBD1	TRBJ1-6	15	CASSSRTGGHSPLHF	TGTGCCAGCAGCTCCCGGACAGGGGGTCATTCACCCCTCCACTTT
TRBV4-2	-	TRBD2	TRBJ2-5	16	CARSPRTSGLQETQYF	TGTGCCAGAAGCCCCAGGACTAGCGGACTCCAAGAGACCCAGTACTTC
TRBV7-2	many	-	TRBJ1-2	15	CASSLVLQSLYGYTF	TGTGCCAGCAGCTTAGTTTTGCAGAGCCTCTATGGCTACACCTTC
TRBV20-1	many	-	TRBJ2-1	14	CSARGDGAYNEQFF	TGCAGTGCTAGGGGGGACGGAGCCTACAATGAGCAGTTCTTC
TRBV18	many	-	TRBJ2-1	14	CASSPSWGSNEQFF	TGTGCCAGCTCACCCAGTTGGGGAAGCAATGAGCAGTTCTTC
TRBV5-1	many	-	TRBJ2-4	16	CASSQTSRTTQTIQYF	TGCGCCAGCAGCCAGACTTCTCGAACCACTCAAACCATTCAGTACTTC
TRBV5-1	-	TRBD2	TRBJ2-3	16	CASSYLSGGGTDTQYF	TGCGCCAGCAGCTACTTATCGGGGGGAGGGACAGATACGCAGTATTTT
TRBV12-3/TRBV12-4	-	-	TRBJ1-2	11	CASSPDYGYTF	TGTGCCAGCAGTCCTGACTATGGCTACACCTTC
TRBV20-1	-	-	TRBJ2-4	13	CSASLGWGDIQYF	TGCAGTGCTAGTTTAGGGTGGGGGGACATTCAGTACTTC
TRBV5-6	-	TRBD1	TRBJ2-7	15	CASSTTGYHPYEQYF	TGTGCCAGCAGCACGACAGGGTACCATCCCTACGAGCAGTACTTC
TRBV20-1	-	-	TRBJ2-1	12	CSAPRGIDEQFF	TGCAGTGCTCCCCGAGGCATAGATGAGCAGTTCTTC
TRBV12-3/TRBV12-4	few	TRBD1	TRBJ1-4	15	CASSPGQGVGEKLFF	TGTGCCAGCAGTCCCGGACAGGGGGTAGGAGAAAAACTGTTTTTT
TRBV6-6	many	TRBD2	TRBJ2-1	18	CASSYSSHGAGGRNEQFF	TGTGCCAGCAGTTATTCTTCTCATGGAGCGGGAGGGAGGAATGAGCAGTTCTTC
TRBV6-6	-	TRBD1	TRBJ2-3	14	CAGRPTGGTDTQYF	TGTGCCGGCAGGCCTACAGGGGGCACAGATACGCAGTATTTT
TRBV12-3/TRBV12-4	-	TRBD2	TRBJ2-5	16	CASSLAPGGRGNEQYF	TGTGCCAGCAGTTTGGCCCCTGGTGGGAGGGGCAATGAGCAGTACTTC
TRBV7-9	-	-	TRBJ1-6	14	CANSLGDVNSPLHF	TGTGCCAACAGCTTAGGGGATGTCAATTCACCCCTCCACTTT
TRBV6-2/TRBV6-3	-	TRBD2	TRBJ2-3	15	CASTKASGGQDTQYF	TGTGCCAGCACCAAGGCTAGCGGGGGACAGGATACGCAGTATTTT
TRBV12-3/TRBV12-4	few	-	TRBJ2-2	15	CASSLEQLGTGELFF	TGTGCCAGCAGTTTAGAACAACTAGGCACCGGGGAGCTGTTTTTT
TRBV7-9	-	-	TRBJ1-6	17	CASSLVRGTYYNSPLHF	TGTGCCAGCAGCTTAGTGAGGGGAACCTACTATAATTCACCCCTCCACTTT
TRBV11-2	-	TRBD2	TRBJ2-2	14	CASRGRGPTGELFF	TGTGCCAGCCGCGGGAGGGGTCCAACCGGGGAGCTGTTTTTT
TRBV9	-	TRBD1	TRBJ2-5	15	CASSVGGTGQETQYF	TGTGCCAGCAGCGTAGGAGGGACAGGACAAGAGACCCAGTACTTC
TRBV3-1	many	TRBD2	TRBJ2-7	17	CASSLLGLAGDPYEQYF	TGTGCCAGCAGCCTACTCGGACTAGCGGGAGACCCCTACGAGCAGTACTTC
TRBV20-1	-	-	TRBJ1-1	12	CSARGGKTEAFF	TGCAGTGCTAGGGGGGGCAAGACTGAAGCTTTCTTT
TRBV27	-	TRBD1	TRBJ1-2	16	CASSYGRGGNNYGYTF	TGTGCCAGCAGTTACGGCAGGGGGGGAAATAACTATGGCTACACCTTC
TRBV20-1	few	-	TRBJ1-1	16	CSARDVGVTGRAEAFF	TGCAGTGCTAGAGATGTGGGTGTCACTGGTAGGGCTGAAGCTTTCTTT
TRBV6-4	many	TRBD1	TRBJ1-6	15	CASRSRQGGNSPLHF	TGTGCCAGCAGAAGCCGACAGGGAGGTAATTCACCCCTCCACTTT
TRBV29-1	-	-	TRBJ1-2	14	CSVEGTQENYGYTF	TGCAGCGTTGAAGGGACACAAGAAAACTATGGCTACACCTTC
TRBV7-9	few	-	TRBJ1-4	16	CASSDMDGATNEKLFF	TGTGCCAGCAGCGACATGGACGGAGCAACTAATGAAAAACTGTTTTTT
TRBV5-1	many	TRBD2	TRBJ2-1	14	CASKRGVSSNEQFF	TGCGCCAGCAAACGGGGGGTATCCTCCAATGAGCAGTTCTTC
TRBV11-2	once	-	TRBJ2-3	14	CASSFPGREDTQYF	TGTGCCAGCAGCTTCCCCGGACGGGAAGATACGCAGTATTTT
TRBV4-1	-	-	TRBJ2-3	17	CASSQPPGRGPTDTQYF	TGCGCCAGCAGCCAACCCCCCGGGCGGGGACCCACAGATACGCAGTATTTT
TRBV5-4	-	-	TRBJ2-7	13	CASSLEQISEQYF	TGTGCCAGCAGCTTGGAACAGATCAGCGAGCAGTACTTC